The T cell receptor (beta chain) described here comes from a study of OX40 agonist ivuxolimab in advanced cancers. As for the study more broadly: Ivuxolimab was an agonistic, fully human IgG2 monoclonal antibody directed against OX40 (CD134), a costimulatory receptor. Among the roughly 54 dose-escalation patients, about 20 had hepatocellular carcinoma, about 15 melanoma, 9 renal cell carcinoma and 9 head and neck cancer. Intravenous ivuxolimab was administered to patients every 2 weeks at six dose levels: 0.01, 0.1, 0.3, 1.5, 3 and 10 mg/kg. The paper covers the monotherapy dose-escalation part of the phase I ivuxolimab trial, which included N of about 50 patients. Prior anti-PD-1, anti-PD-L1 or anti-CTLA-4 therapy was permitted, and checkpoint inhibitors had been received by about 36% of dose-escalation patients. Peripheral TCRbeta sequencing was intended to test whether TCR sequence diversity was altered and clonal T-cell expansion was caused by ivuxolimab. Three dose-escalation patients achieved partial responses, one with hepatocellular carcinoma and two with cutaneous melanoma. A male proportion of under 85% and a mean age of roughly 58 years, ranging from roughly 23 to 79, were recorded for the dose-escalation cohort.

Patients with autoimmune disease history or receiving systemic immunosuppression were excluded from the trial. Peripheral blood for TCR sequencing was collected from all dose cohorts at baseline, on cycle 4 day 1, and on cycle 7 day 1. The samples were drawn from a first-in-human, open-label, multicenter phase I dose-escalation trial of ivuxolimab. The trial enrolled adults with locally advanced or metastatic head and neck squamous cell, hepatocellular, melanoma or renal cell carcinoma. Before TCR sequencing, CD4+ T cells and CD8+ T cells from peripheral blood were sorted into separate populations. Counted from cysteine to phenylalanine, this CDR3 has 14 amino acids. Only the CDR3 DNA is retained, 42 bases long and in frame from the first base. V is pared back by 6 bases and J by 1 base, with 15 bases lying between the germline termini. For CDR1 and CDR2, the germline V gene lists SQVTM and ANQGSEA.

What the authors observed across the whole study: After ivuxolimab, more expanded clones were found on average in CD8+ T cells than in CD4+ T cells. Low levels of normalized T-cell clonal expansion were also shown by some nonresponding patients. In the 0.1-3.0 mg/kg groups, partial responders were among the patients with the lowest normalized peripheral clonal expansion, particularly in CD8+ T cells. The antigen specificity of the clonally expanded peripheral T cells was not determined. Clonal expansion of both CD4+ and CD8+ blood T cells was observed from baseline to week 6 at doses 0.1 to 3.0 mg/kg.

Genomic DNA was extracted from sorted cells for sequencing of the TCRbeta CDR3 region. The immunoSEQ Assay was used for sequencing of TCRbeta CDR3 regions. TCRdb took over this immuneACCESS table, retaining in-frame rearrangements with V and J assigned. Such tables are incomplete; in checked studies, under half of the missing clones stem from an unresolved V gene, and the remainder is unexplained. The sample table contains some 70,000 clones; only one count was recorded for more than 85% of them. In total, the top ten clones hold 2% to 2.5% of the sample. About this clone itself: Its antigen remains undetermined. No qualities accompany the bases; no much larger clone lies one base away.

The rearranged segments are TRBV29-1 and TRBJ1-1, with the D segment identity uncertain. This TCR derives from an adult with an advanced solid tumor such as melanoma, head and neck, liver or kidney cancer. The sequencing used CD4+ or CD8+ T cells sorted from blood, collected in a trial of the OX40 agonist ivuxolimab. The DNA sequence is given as TGCAGCGTCCGACCCCTCGGCGAGAACACTGAAGCTTTCTTT. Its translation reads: CSVRPLGENTEAFF. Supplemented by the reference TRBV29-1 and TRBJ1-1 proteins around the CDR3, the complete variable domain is SAVISQKPSRDICQRGTSLTIQCQVDSQVTMMFWYRQQPGQSLTLIATANQGSEATYESGFVIDKFPISRPNLTFSTLTVSNMSPEDSSIYLCSVRPLGENTEAFFGQGTRLTVV.